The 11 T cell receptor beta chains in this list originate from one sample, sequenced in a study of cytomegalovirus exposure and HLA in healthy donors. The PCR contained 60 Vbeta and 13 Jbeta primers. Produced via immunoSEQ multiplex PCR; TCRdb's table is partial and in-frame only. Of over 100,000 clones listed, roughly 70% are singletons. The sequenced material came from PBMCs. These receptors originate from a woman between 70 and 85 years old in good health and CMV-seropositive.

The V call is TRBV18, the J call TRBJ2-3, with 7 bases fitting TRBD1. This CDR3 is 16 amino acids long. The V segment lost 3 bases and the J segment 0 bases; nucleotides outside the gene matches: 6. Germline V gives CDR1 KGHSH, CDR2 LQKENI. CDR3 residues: CASSPGTATSTDTQYF. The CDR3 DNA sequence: TGTGCCAGCTCACCCGGGACAGCGACTAGCACAGATACGCAGTATTTT.

DNA of the CDR3: TGTGCCAGCAGTTCGGACAGGGCGGGTTCACCCCTCCACTTT. The encoded protein is CASSSDRAGSPLHF. V gene TRBV27 combines with J gene TRBJ1-6; 8 nucleotides match TRBD1. V lost 4 bases and J lost 9; bases outside the gene matches: 5. Per germline, CDR1 MNHEY and CDR2 SMNVEV (reference sequence). The CDR3 extends over 14 amino acids.

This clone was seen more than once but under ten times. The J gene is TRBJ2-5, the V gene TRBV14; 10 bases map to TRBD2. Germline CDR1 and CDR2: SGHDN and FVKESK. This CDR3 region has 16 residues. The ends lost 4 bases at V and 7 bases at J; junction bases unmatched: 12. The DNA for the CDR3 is TGTGCCAGCAGCCCACTCGGGGGACTAGCGATAGGGACCCAGTACTTC. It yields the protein CASSPLGGLAIGTQYF.

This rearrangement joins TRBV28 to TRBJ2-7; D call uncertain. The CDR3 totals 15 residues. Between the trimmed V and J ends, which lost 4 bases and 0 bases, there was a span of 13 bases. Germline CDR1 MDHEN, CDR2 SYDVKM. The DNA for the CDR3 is TGTGCCAGCAGTTCAAGCGTCTTTAGCTCCTACGAGCAGTACTTC. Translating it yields CASSSSVFSSYEQYF.

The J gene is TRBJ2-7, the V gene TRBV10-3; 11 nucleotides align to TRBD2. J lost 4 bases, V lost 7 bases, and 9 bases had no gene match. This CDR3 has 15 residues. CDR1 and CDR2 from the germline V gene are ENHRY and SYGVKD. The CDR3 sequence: CAIKPGLAEPYEQYF. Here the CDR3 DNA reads TGTGCCATCAAACCGGGACTAGCGGAACCTTACGAGCAGTACTTC.

CDR3 nucleotides: TGTGCCAGCAGTTCAGACAGGGCCTCCTACGAGCAGTACTTC. Translation gives CASSSDRASYEQYF. The chain combines TRBV6-5 with TRBJ2-7; 7 nucleotides match TRBD1. After removal of 4 bases from V and 0 bases from J, the junction contained 3 bases not matched to a gene. CDR3 length: 14 residues. Germline V CDR1 and CDR2: MNHEY, SVGAGI.

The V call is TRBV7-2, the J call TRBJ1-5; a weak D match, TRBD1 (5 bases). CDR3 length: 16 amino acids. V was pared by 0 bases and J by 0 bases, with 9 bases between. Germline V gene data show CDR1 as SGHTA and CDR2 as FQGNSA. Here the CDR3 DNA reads TGTGCCAGCAGCTTAGCGGGGGGGTATAGCAATCAGCCCCAGCATTTT. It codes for CASSLAGGYSNQPQHF. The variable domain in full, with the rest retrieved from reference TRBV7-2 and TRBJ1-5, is GAGVSQSPSNKVTEKGKDVELRCDPISGHTALYWYRQSLGQGLEFLIYFQGNSAPDKSGLPSDRFSAERTGGSVSTLTIQRTQQEDSAVYLCASSLAGGYSNQPQHFGDGTRLSIL.

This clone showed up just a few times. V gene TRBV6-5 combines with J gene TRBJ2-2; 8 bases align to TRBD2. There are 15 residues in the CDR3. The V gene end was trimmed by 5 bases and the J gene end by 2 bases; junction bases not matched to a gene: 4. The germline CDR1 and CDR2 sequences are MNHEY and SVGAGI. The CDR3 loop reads CASSPAGGNTGELFF. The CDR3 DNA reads TGTGCCAGCAGTCCGGCGGGGGGAAACACCGGGGAGCTGTTTTTT.

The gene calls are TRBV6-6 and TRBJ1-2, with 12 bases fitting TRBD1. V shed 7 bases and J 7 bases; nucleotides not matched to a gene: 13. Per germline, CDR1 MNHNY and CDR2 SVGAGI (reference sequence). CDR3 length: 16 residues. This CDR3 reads CASIPNPGQGALGYTF. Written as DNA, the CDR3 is TGTGCCAGCATTCCTAACCCGGGACAGGGGGCGCTTGGCTACACCTTC.

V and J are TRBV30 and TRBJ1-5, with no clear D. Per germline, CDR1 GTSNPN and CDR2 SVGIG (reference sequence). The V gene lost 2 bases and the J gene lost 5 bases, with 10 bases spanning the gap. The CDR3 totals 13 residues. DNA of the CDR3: TGTGCCTGGAGTAAGTGGGGAGATCAGCCCCAGCATTTT. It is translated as CAWSKWGDQPQHF.

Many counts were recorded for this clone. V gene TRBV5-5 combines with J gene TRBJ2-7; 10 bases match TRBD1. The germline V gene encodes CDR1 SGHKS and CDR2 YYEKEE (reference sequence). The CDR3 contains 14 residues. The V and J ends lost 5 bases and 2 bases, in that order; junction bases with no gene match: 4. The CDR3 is CASSIGQGAYEQYF. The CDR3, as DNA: TGTGCCAGCAGTATCGGACAGGGGGCCTACGAGCAGTACTTC.